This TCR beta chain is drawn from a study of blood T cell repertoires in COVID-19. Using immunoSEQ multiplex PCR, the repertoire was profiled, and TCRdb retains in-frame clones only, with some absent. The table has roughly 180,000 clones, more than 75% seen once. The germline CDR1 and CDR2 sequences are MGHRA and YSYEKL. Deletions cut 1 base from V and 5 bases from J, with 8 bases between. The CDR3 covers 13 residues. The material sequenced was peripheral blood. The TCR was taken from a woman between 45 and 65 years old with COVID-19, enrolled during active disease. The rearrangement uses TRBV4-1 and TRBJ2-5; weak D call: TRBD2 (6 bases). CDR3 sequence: CASSQGRVETQYF. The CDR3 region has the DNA TGCGCCAGCAGCCAAGGGAGGGTGGAGACCCAGTACTTC.